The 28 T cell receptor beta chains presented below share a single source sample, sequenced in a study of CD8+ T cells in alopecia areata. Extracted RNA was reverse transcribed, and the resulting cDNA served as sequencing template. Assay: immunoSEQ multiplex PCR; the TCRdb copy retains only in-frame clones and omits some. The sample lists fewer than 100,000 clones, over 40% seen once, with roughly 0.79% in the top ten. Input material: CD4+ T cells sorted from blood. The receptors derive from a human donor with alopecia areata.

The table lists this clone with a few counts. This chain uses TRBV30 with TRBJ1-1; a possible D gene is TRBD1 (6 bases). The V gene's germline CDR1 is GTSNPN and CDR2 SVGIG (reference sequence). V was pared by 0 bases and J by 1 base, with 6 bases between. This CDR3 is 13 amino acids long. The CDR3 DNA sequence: TGTGCCTGGAGTGTAGGGGGGAACACTGAAGCTTTCTTT. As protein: CAWSVGGNTEAFF.

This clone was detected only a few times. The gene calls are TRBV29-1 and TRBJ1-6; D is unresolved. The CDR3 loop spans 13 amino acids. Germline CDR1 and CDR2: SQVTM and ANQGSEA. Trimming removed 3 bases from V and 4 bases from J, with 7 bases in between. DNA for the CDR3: TGCAGCGTTGAGTCGGGGTATAATTCACCCCTCCACTTT. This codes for CSVESGYNSPLHF.

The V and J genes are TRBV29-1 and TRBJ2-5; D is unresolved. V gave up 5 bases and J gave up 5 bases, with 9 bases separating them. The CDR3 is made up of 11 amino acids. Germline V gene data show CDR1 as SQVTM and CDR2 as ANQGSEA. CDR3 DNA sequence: TGCAGCGTTTTTGACCCGGAGACCCAGTACTTC. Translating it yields CSVFDPETQYF.

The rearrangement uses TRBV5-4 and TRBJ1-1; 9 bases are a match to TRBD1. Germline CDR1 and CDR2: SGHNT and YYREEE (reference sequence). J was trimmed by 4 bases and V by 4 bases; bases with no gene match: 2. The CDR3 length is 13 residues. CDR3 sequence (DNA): TGTGCCAGCAGCCAGGACAGGGGCACTGAAGCTTTCTTT. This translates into CASSQDRGTEAFF.

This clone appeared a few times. DNA for the CDR3: TGTGCCTGGAGTCCGGGGGGTGGCACTGAAGCTTTCTTT. It yields the protein CAWSPGGGTEAFF. The chain uses TRBV30 and TRBJ1-1, with D tentatively TRBD1 (5 bases). Germline lookup yields CDR1 GTSNPN and CDR2 SVGIG (reference sequence). The CDR3 is 13 amino acids. V shed 2 bases and J shed 4 bases, with 11 bases lying between them.

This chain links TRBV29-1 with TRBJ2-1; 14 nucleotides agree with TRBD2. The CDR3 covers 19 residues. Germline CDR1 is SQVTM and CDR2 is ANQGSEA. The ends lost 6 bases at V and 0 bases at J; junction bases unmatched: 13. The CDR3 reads CSVRDTGTSGGSSYNEQFF. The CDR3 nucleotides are TGCAGCGTCCGGGACACCGGGACTAGCGGGGGAAGCTCCTACAATGAGCAGTTCTTC.

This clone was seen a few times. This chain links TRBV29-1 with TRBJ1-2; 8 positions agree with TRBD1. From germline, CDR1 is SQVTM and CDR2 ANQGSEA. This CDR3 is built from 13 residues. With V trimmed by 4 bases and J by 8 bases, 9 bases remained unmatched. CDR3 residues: CSVGGRGLFGYTF. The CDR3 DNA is TGCAGCGTTGGAGGCAGGGGGCTCTTCGGCTACACCTTC.

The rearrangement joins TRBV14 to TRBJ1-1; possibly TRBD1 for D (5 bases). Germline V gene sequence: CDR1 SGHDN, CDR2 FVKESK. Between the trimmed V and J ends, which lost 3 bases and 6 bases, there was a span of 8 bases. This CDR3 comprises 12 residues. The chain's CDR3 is CASSHGGPEAFF. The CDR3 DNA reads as TGTGCCAGCAGCCATGGGGGTCCTGAAGCTTTCTTT.

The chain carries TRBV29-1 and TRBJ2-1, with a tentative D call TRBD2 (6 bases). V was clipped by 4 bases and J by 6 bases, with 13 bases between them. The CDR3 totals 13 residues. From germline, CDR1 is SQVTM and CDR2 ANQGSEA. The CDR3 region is CSVGGVLFNEQFF. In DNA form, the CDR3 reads TGCAGCGTTGGCGGGGTATTGTTCAATGAGCAGTTCTTC.

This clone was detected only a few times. The CDR3 nucleotides are TGTGCCAGTAGTAAGTCTAGCGTGACCTTTCACAATGAGCAGTTCTTC. Residues: CASSKSSVTFHNEQFF. V is TRBV19 and J is TRBJ2-1; weak D call: TRBD2 (6 bases). Between the trimmed V and J ends, which lost 4 bases and 5 bases, there was a span of 18 bases. The CDR3 extends over 16 amino acids. CDR1 LNHDA and CDR2 SQIVND come from the germline V gene (reference sequence).

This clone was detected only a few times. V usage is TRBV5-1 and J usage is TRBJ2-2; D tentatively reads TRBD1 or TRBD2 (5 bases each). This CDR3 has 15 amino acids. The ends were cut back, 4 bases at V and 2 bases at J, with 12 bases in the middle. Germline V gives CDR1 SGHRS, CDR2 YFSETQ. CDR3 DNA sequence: TGCGCCAGCAGCCTCCGGGACGGTAACACCGGGGAGCTGTTTTTT. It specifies CASSLRDGNTGELFF.

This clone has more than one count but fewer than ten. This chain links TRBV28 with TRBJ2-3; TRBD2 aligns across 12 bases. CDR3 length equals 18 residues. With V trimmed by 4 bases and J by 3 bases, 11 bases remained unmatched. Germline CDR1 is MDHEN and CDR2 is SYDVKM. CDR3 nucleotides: TGTGCCAGCAGTTCCCCCATCCTACTAGCGGGAGGAACAGATACGCAGTATTTT. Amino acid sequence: CASSSPILLAGGTDTQYF.

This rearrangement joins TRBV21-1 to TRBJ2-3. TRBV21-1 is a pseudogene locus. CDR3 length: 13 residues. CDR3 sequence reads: CASSGQRTDTQYF. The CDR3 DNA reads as TGTGCCAGCAGCGGCCAGCGCACAGATACGCAGTATTTT.

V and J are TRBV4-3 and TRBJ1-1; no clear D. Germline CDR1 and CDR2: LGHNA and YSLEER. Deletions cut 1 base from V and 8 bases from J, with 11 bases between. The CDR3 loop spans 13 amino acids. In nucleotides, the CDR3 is TGCGCCAGCAGCCAAGTAGCGGACCGGGAAGCTTTCTTT. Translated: CASSQVADREAFF.

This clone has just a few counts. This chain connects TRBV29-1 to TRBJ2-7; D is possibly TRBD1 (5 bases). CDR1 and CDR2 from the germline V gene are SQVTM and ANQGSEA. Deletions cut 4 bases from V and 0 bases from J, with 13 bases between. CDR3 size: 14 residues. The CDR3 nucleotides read TGCAGCGTTGTCGGCAGGGTTAGCTCCTACGAGCAGTACTTC. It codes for CSVVGRVSSYEQYF.

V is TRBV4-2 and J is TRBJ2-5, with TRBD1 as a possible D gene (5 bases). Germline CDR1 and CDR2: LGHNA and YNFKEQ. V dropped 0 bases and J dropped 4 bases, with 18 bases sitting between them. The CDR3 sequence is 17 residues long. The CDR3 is CASSQEMGQGWGETQYF. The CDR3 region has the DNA TGTGCCAGCAGCCAAGAGATGGGGCAGGGCTGGGGAGAGACCCAGTACTTC.

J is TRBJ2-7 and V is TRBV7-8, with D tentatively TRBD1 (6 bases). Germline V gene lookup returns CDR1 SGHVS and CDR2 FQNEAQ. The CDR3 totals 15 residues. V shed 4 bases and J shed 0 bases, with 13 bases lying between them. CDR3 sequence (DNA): TGTGCCAGCAGCTCAGACAGGTCCAGCTCCTACGAGCAGTACTTC. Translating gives CASSSDRSSSYEQYF.

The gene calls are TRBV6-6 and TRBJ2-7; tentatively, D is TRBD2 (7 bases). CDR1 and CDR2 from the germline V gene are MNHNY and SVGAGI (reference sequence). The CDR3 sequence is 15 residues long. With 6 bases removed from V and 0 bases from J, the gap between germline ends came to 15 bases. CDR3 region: CASSRGAGSSYEQYF. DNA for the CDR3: TGTGCCAGCAGCCGGGGGGCGGGTAGCTCCTACGAGCAGTACTTC.

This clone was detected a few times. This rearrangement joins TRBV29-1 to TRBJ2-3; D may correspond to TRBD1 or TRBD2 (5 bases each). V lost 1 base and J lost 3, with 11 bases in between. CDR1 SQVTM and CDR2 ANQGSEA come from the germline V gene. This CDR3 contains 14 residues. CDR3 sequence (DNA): TGCAGCGTTGAAGCGGGGACCCATACAGATACGCAGTATTTT. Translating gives CSVEAGTHTDTQYF.

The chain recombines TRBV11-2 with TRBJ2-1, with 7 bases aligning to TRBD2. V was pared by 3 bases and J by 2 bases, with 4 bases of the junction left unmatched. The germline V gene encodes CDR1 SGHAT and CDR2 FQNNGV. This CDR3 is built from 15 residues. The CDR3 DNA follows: TGTGCCAGCAGCTTGGGGGGGACGGCCTACAATGAGCAGTTCTTC. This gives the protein CASSLGGTAYNEQFF.

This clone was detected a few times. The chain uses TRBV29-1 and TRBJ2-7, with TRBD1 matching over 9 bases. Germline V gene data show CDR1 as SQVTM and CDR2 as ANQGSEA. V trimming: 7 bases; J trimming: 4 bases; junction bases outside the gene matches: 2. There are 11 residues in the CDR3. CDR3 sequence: CSAGQGYEQYF. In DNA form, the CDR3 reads TGCAGCGCCGGACAGGGGTACGAGCAGTACTTC.

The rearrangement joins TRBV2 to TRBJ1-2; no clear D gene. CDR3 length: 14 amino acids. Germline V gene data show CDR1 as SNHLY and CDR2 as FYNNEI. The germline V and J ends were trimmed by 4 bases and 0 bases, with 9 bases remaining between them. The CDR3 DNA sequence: TGTGCCAGCAGTGCCCTGGAGACTAACTATGGCTACACCTTC. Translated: CASSALETNYGYTF. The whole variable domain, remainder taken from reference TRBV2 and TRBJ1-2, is EPEVTQTPSHQVTQMGQEVILRCVPISNHLYFYWYRQILGQKVEFLVSFYNNEISEKSEIFDDQFSVERPDGSNFTLKIRSTKLEDSAMYFCASSALETNYGYTFGSGTRLTVV.

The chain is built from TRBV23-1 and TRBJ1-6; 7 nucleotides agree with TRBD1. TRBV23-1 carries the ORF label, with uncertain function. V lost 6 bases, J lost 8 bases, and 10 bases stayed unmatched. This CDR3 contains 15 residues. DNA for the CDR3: TGCGCCAGCAGCAAGATTGGACAGGCTGATTCACCCCTCCACTTT. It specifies CASSKIGQADSPLHF.

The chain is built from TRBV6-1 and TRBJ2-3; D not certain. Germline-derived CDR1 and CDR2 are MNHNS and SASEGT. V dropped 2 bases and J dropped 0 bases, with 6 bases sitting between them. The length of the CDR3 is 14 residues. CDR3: CASSEMHSTDTQYF. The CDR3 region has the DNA TGTGCCAGCAGTGAAATGCACAGCACAGATACGCAGTATTTT.

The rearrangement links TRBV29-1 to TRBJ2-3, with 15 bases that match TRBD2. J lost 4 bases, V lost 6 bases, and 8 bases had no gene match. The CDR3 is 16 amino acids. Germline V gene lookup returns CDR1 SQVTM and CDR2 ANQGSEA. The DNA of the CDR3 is TGCAGCGTGGGACTAGCGGGGGGCCGGGTCGCAGATACGCAGTATTTT. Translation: CSVGLAGGRVADTQYF.

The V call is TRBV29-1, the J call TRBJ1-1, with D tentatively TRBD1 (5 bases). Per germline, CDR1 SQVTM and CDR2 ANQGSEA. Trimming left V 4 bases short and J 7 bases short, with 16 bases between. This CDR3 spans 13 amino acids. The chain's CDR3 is CSVVRGGAGEAFF. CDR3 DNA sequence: TGCAGCGTTGTTAGGGGAGGGGCAGGTGAAGCTTTCTTT.

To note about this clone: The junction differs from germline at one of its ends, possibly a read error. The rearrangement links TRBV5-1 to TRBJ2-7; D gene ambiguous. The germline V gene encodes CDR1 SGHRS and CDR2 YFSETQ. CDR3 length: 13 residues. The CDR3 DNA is TGCGCCAGCAGCTTGGAGGATCGTAACAGTCGTAACTTC. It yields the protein CASSLEDRNSRNF.

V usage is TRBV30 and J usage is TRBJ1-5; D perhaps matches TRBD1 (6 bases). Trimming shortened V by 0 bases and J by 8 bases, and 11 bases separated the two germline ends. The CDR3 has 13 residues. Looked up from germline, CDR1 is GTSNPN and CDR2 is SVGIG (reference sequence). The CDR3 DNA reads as TGTGCCTGGAGTGTCAACAGGGACGAGCCCCAGCATTTT. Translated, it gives CAWSVNRDEPQHF.